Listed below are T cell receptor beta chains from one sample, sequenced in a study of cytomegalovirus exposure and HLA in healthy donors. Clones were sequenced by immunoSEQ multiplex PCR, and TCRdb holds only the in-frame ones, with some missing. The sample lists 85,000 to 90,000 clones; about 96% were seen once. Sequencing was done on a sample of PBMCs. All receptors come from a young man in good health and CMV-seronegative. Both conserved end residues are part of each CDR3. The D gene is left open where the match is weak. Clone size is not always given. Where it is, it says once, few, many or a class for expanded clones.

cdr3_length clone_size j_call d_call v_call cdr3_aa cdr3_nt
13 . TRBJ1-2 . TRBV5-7 CASSPTRPGGYTF TGTGCCAGCAGTCCGACCCGGCCCGGGGGCTACACCTTC
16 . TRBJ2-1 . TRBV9 CASSVALGEYYNEQFF TGTGCCAGCAGCGTAGCGCTGGGCGAGTACTACAATGAGCAGTTCTTC
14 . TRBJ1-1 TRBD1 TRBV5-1 CASSLEQGRTEAFF TGCGCCAGCAGCTTGGAACAGGGGAGGACTGAAGCTTTCTTT
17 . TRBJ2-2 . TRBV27 CASRETDSLGDTGELFF TGTGCCAGCAGAGAAACGGACAGTCTTGGTGACACCGGGGAGCTGTTTTTT
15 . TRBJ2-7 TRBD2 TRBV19 CASSDGSGGSYEQYF TGTGCCAGTAGTGATGGGTCGGGGGGCTCCTACGAGCAGTACTTC
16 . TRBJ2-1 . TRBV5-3 CARSPRDLRTYNEQFF TGTGCCAGAAGCCCGCGGGACCTGAGGACCTACAATGAGCAGTTCTTC
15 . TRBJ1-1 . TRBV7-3 CASSLSGGANTEAFF TGTGCCAGCAGCTTAAGCGGGGGGGCGAACACTGAAGCTTTCTTT
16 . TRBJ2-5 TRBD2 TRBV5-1 CASSSRLAGIQETQYF TGCGCCAGCAGCTCAAGACTAGCGGGCATTCAAGAGACCCAGTACTTC
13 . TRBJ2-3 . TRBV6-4 CASSGEMTDTQYF TGTGCCAGCAGTGGGGAGATGACAGATACGCAGTATTTT
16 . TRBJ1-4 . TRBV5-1 CASSAKPGHLNEKLFF TGCGCCAGCAGCGCGAAGCCGGGACACCTTAATGAAAAACTGTTTTTT
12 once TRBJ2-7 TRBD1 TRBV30 CAWSVQGNEQYF TGTGCCTGGAGTGTACAGGGGAACGAGCAGTACTTC
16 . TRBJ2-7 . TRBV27 CASSSLLAGASYEQYF TGTGCCAGCAGTTCACTACTAGCCGGAGCCTCCTACGAGCAGTACTTC
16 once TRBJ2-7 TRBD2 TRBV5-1 CASSRGTSGSIYEQYF TGCGCCAGCAGCCGCGGGACTAGCGGGAGTATCTACGAGCAGTACTTC
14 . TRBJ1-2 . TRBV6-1 CASSERGADYGYTF TGTGCCAGCAGTGAACGGGGGGCCGACTATGGCTACACCTTC
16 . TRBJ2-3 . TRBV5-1 CASSLAEVAGTDTQYF TGCGCCAGCAGCTTGGCCGAGGTAGCGGGCACAGATACGCAGTATTTT
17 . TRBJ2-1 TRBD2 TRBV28 CASSRPGTSGLYNEQFF TGTGCCAGCAGTCGGCCCGGGACTAGCGGGCTTTACAATGAGCAGTTCTTC
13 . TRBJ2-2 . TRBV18 CASSLQGSGELFF TGTGCCAGCTCACTCCAGGGGTCCGGGGAGCTGTTTTTT
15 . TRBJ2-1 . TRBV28 CASSPGTGEYNEQFF TGTGCCAGCAGCCCCGGGACGGGGGAGTACAATGAGCAGTTCTTC
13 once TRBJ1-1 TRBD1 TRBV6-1 CASRGTGGAEAFF TGTGCCAGCAGAGGGACAGGGGGGGCTGAAGCTTTCTTT
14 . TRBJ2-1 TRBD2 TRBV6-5 CASRQLATYNEQFF TGTGCCAGCAGGCAACTAGCGACCTACAATGAGCAGTTCTTC
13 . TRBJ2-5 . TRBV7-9 CASSLDLYETQYF TGTGCCAGCAGCTTAGATCTATACGAGACCCAGTACTTC
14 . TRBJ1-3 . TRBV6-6 CASSTDLSGNTIYF TGTGCCAGCAGTACAGACCTCTCTGGAAACACCATATATTTT
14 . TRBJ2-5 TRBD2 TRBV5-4 CASSVTSGRETQYF TGTGCCAGCAGCGTAACTAGCGGGAGGGAGACCCAGTACTTC
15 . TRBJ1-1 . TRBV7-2 CASSLLGALNTEAFF TGTGCCAGCAGCTTATTGGGGGCCCTGAACACTGAAGCTTTCTTT
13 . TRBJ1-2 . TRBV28 CASSKMGAGDYTF TGTGCCAGCAGTAAAATGGGGGCAGGGGACTACACCTTC
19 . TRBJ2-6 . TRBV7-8 CASSLVPKASRSGANVLTF TGTGCCAGCAGCTTAGTACCGAAAGCCTCTCGCTCTGGGGCCAACGTCCTGACTTTC
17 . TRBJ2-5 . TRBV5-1 CASSLAGRPLNQETQYF TGCGCCAGCAGCTTAGCCGGGAGACCCCTTAACCAAGAGACCCAGTACTTC
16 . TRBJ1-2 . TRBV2 CASSEAGDYYSAGYTF TGTGCCAGCAGTGAAGCAGGGGACTACTATTCTGCCGGCTACACCTTC
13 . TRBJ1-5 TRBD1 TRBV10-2 CASRQGNNQPQHF TGCGCCAGCAGACAGGGGAATAACCAGCCCCAGCATTTT
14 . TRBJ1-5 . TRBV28 CAGGGDYSNQPQHF TGTGCCGGGGGAGGGGACTATAGCAATCAGCCCCAGCATTTT
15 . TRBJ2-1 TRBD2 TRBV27 CASNGDYKAGGEQFF TGTGCCAGCAACGGGGACTATAAGGCGGGAGGTGAGCAGTTCTTC
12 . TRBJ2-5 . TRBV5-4 CASSSVQETQYF TGTGCCAGCAGCTCAGTTCAAGAGACCCAGTACTTC
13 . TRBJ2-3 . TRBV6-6 CATFTGSTDTQYF TGTGCCACCTTTACGGGAAGCACAGATACGCAGTATTTT
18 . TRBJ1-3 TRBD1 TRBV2 CASSRGRTGEISGNTIYF TGTGCCAGCAGTAGGGGACGGACAGGGGAAATTTCTGGAAACACCATATATTTT
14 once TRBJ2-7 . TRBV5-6 CASTTYRLSYEQYF TGTGCCAGCACCACGTACAGGCTCTCCTACGAGCAGTACTTC
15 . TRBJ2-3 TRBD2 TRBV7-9 CASSPSGSGSGTQYF TGTGCCAGCAGCCCGTCGGGTAGCGGGAGTGGTACGCAGTATTTT
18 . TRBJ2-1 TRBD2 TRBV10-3 CAISDVGSGRVYGNEQFF TGTGCCATCAGTGACGTGGGGAGCGGGAGGGTGTATGGCAATGAGCAGTTCTTC
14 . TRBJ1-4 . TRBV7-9 CASSSNEAWEKLFF TGTGCCAGCAGCTCGAACGAGGCATGGGAAAAACTGTTTTTT
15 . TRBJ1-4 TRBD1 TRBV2 CASGGQGRIVEKLFF TGTGCCAGCGGGGGACAGGGGAGGATCGTCGAAAAACTGTTTTTT
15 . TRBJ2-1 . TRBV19 CASSIQEASYNEQFF TGTGCCAGTAGTATACAGGAGGCATCCTACAATGAGCAGTTCTTC
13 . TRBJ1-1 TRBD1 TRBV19 CASTPRGTGLSTF TGTGCCAGTACCCCTCGCGGGACAGGGCTGTCTACGTTT
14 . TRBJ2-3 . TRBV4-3 CASSTGDGTDTQYF TGCGCCAGCAGCACGGGGGACGGAACAGATACGCAGTATTTT
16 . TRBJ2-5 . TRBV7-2 CASSRPQALRSGTQYF TGTGCCAGCAGCCGTCCACAGGCCCTTAGATCTGGGACCCAGTACTTC
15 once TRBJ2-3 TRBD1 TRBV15 CATSRRQGARDTQYF TGTGCCACCAGCAGAAGACAGGGGGCGCGAGATACGCAGTATTTT